This T cell receptor (beta chain) was captured in a study of technical replicates of blood from a handful of donors. V was shortened by 6 bases and J by 2 bases, with 8 bases between the two germline ends. Germline values: CDR1 MNHEY, CDR2 SVGAGI. The CDR3 covers 13 residues. TCRdb's copy holds only in-frame clones and misses some; the assay was immunoSEQ multiplex PCR. The sample lists about 56,000 clones; more than 90% were seen once. This TCR was sampled from a human donor in good health. Some clones in this sample may be carry-over from other donors' samples. This chain joins TRBV6-5 and TRBJ1-5; D may be TRBD1 (5 bases). The material sequenced was PBMCs. CDR3 DNA: TGTGCCAGCAGATCGACAGGCAATCAGCCCCAGCATTTT. Protein sequence: CASRSTGNQPQHF.